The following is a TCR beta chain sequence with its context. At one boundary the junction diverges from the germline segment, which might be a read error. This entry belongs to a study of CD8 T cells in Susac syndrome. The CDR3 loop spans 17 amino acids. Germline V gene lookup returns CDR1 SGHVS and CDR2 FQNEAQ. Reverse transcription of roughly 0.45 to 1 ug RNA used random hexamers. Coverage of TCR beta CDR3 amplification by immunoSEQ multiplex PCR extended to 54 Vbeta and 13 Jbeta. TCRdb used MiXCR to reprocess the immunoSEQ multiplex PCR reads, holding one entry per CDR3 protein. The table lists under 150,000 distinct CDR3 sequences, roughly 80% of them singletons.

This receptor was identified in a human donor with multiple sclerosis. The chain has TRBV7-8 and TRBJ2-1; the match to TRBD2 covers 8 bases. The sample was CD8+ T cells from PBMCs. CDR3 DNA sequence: TGTGCCAGCAGCTTAGGAATCGGCGGGAGGAAGTACAATGAGCAGTCCTTC. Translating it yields CASSLGIGGRKYNEQSF.